The clone carrying this TCR beta chain was detected ten times or more. These data come from a study of low-dose radiotherapy and immunotherapy resistance in tumors. Turning to the study itself: While receiving nivolumab 240 mg every two weeks, patients also received ipilimumab 1 mg/kg every six weeks, both intravenously. Every two weeks, cyclophosphamide 200 mg/m2 was infused one day before radiation plus immunotherapy.

The time point denotes: after trial treatment. The treatment here: LDRT plus nivolumab, ipilimumab, low-dose cyclophosphamide and aspirin (RACIN trial). Donors, who were enrolled in a single-arm phase I dose-escalation trial, received nivolumab, ipilimumab, aspirin, low-dose cyclophosphamide and low-dose radiotherapy. Eligibility was restricted to patients presenting with advanced solid tumors that lacked tumor-infiltrating lymphocytes. First-strand cDNA relied on TRAV- and TRBV-specific primers spanning alpha and beta chains. TCRs underwent 15 to 25 PCR cycles of amplification with a constant-region primer and V-primer adapter. Using its own MiXCR run on the reads, TCRdb lists one record per CDR3 protein. The profile shows 95,000 to 100,000 distinct CDR3 sequences, roughly 20% of them singletons. Germline CDR1 reads LGHDT; CDR2 reads YNNKEL (reference sequence). V lost 4 bases, J lost 7 bases, and 13 bases lay in between. The CDR3 spans 14 residues.

The sample was PBMCs, taken after low-dose radiotherapy plus immunotherapy. This TCR was recovered from a male donor with prostate cancer. The chain uses TRBV3-1 and TRBJ1-4; maybe TRBD1 (6 bases). CDR3 coding DNA: TGTGCCAGCAGCCCCCGGGACACCCGTGAAAAACTGTTTTTT. It encodes CASSPRDTREKLFF. Full variable domain (rest looked up from reference TRBV3-1 and TRBJ1-4): DTAVSQTPKYLVTQMGNDKSIKCEQNLGHDTMYWYKQDSKKFLKIMFSYNNKELIINETVPNRFSPKSPDKAHLNLHINSLELGDSAVYFCASSPRDTREKLFFGSGTQLSVL.